Following are 26 T cell receptor beta chains from one sample sequenced in a study of T cell changes during pregnancy in multiple sclerosis. The table came from immunoSEQ multiplex PCR; TCRdb's copy has only in-frame clones and leaves some out. Of 40,000 to 55,000 clones in the sample, about nine tenths were seen once. The source material was peripheral blood, sampled in the second trimester of pregnancy. The receptors stem from a female donor in good health, enrolled as a control in a pregnancy study.

CDR3 residues: CASSFGQGAVAGGPPYEQYF. In nucleotides, the CDR3 is TGTGCCAGCAGCTTCGGACAGGGGGCGGTGGCGGGGGGGCCTCCCTACGAGCAGTACTTC. The rearrangement links TRBV11-3 to TRBJ2-7, with 11 bases lining up with TRBD1. The CDR3 is 20 residues long. V shed 3 bases, J shed 2 bases, and the junction held 18 bases outside the gene matches. Per the germline V gene, CDR1 is SGHNT and CDR2 is YENEEA.

The CDR3 DNA reads TGTGCCTGGAATTACAGGGGAGGCACAGATACGCAGTATTTT. It yields the protein CAWNYRGGTDTQYF. The chain employs TRBV30 and TRBJ2-3; 7 nucleotides line up with TRBD1. Germline CDR1 is GTSNPN and CDR2 is SVGIG (reference sequence). The CDR3 sequence is 14 residues long. J was trimmed by 1 base and V by 4 bases; bases with no gene match: 5.

J is TRBJ1-1 and V is TRBV11-3, with D possibly being TRBD1 (5 bases). The CDR3 length is 18 residues. Per the germline V gene, CDR1 is SGHNT and CDR2 is YENEEA. Trimming took off 0 bases at V and 0 bases at J, with 17 bases between the two ends. CDR3 amino acids: CASSLDGRANSMNTEAFF. The CDR3 bases are TGTGCCAGCAGCTTAGATGGCAGGGCAAACTCGATGAACACTGAAGCTTTCTTT.

This rearrangement joins TRBV18 to TRBJ1-5; a possible D gene is TRBD1 (6 bases). Trimming stripped 2 bases from V and 9 bases from J, with 17 bases between. The CDR3 length is 15 residues. Germline V gives CDR1 KGHSH, CDR2 LQKENI. The CDR3 reads CASSPAGAQVTPQHF. CDR3 coding DNA: TGTGCCAGCTCACCAGCAGGGGCCCAAGTTACGCCCCAGCATTTT.

The chain recombines TRBV2 with TRBJ2-3, with a weak D call TRBD2 (6 bases). Germline V gene data show CDR1 as SNHLY and CDR2 as FYNNEI. V dropped 5 bases and J dropped 2 bases, with 14 bases sitting between them. This CDR3 region has 15 residues. The DNA for the CDR3 is TGTGCCAGCAGTAGGGGTAGCGGCCTCACAGATACGCAGTATTTT. Protein sequence: CASSRGSGLTDTQYF. The variable domain in full, completed from reference TRBV2 and TRBJ2-3, reads EPEVTQTPSHQVTQMGQEVILRCVPISNHLYFYWYRQILGQKVEFLVSFYNNEISEKSEIFDDQFSVERPDGSNFTLKIRSTKLEDSAMYFCASSRGSGLTDTQYFGPGTRLTVL.

The CDR3 nucleotides are TGTGCCAGCTCCTCTAAACAGGGGCGGGAGCCCCAGCATTTT. Its protein product is CASSSKQGREPQHF. The chain recombines TRBV18 with TRBJ1-5, with 7 bases lining up with TRBD1. In germline, CDR1 is KGHSH, CDR2 LQKENI. The CDR3 runs to 14 residues. V was clipped by 6 bases and J by 8 bases; unmatched bases: 10.

This clone came up once. V is TRBV6-4 and J is TRBJ1-2; weak D call: TRBD1 (5 bases). CDR1 and CDR2 from the germline V gene are MRHNA and SNTAGT. The CDR3 covers 13 residues. V was trimmed by 5 bases and J by 4 bases, leaving 11 bases between them. The CDR3 nucleotides are TGTGCCAGCAGTTACGGGGGGACCTATGGCTACACCTTC. As protein: CASSYGGTYGYTF.

The chain has TRBV5-4 and TRBJ2-7; weak D call: TRBD1 (5 bases). The V gene's germline CDR1 is SGHNT and CDR2 YYREEE (reference sequence). Trimming took off 2 bases at V and 5 bases at J, with 11 bases between the two ends. The length of the CDR3 is 13 residues. CDR3 nucleotide sequence: TGTGCCAGCAGCTTTTCAGGGTACGACGAGCAGTACTTC. Protein product: CASSFSGYDEQYF.

V and J are TRBV2 and TRBJ1-5; D possibly corresponds to TRBD1 (5 bases). The CDR3 loop spans 14 amino acids. V was clipped by 6 bases and J by 6 bases, with 15 bases between them. In germline, CDR1 is SNHLY, CDR2 FYNNEI. CDR3 amino acids: CASRGLSGGQPQHF. As DNA, the CDR3 is TGTGCCAGCAGGGGCCTATCGGGGGGTCAGCCCCAGCATTTT.

This clone has a single count. CDR3 sequence reads: CATRLDLSSGNTIYF. CDR3 bases: TGTGCCACCCGCCTCGATCTGAGCTCTGGAAACACCATATATTTT. The genes are TRBV19 and TRBJ1-3; D not resolved. The V gene lost 10 bases and the J gene lost 0 bases, with 16 bases spanning the gap. Germline V gene lookup returns CDR1 LNHDA and CDR2 SQIVND (reference sequence). The CDR3 has 15 residues.

This rearrangement joins TRBV5-1 to TRBJ2-7; D is possibly TRBD1 (5 bases). This CDR3 spans 13 amino acids. V dropped 1 base and J dropped 3 bases, with 8 bases sitting between them. The germline gives CDR1 SGHRS, CDR2 YFSETQ. CDR3 sequence (DNA): TGCGCCAGCAGCTTGCACAGGTACTACGAGCAGTACTTC. Encoded protein: CASSLHRYYEQYF. The full variable domain, completed using reference TRBV5-1 and TRBJ2-7, is KAGVTQTPRYLIKTRGQQVTLSCSPISGHRSVSWYQQTPGQGLQFLFEYFSETQRNKGNFPGRFSGRQFSNSRSEMNVSTLELGDSALYLCASSLHRYYEQYFGPGTRLTVT.

This chain connects TRBV4-1 to TRBJ2-7; no definite D call. Germline V lookup: CDR1 MGHRA, CDR2 YSYEKL. Trimming shortened V by 1 base and J by 4 bases, and 11 bases separated the two germline ends. This CDR3 contains 14 residues. The CDR3 DNA follows: TGCGCCAGCAGCCAAGTCCACGCCGGTTACGAGCAGTACTTC. Protein sequence: CASSQVHAGYEQYF.

This clone was seen more than once but under ten times. This sequence joins TRBV7-8 and TRBJ2-5; D gene ambiguous. V was shortened by 1 base and J by 1 base, with 7 bases between the two germline ends. Germline V lookup: CDR1 SGHVS, CDR2 FQNEAQ. The CDR3 loop spans 14 amino acids. The DNA of the CDR3 is TGTGCCAGCAGCTTAGGGCAGGCCCAAGAGACCCAGTACTTC. It translates to CASSLGQAQETQYF.

The chain links TRBV7-9 to TRBJ2-1; 15 bases are a match to TRBD2. This CDR3 spans 19 amino acids. J was trimmed by 7 bases and V by 1 base; bases with no gene match: 11. Germline values: CDR1 SEHNR, CDR2 FQNEAQ (reference sequence). Here the CDR3 DNA reads TGTGCCAGCAGCTTAGGGGGGGGACTAGCGGGAGGCCCGTGGAATGAGCAGTTCTTC. This sequence encodes CASSLGGGLAGGPWNEQFF.

The sample holds a few counts of this clone. The rearrangement links TRBV27 to TRBJ2-5; no reliable D call. Germline V gene lookup returns CDR1 MNHEY and CDR2 SMNVEV (reference sequence). The V end was cut by 6 bases, the J end by 4 bases, with 9 bases between. The CDR3 has 12 residues. The CDR3 DNA reads TGTGCCAGCAGCTTCCCAGGAGAGACCCAGTACTTC. Amino acid sequence: CASSFPGETQYF.

This chain uses TRBV5-1 with TRBJ1-2, with D hard to call. V was shortened by 1 base and J by 0 bases, with 7 bases between the two germline ends. Germline CDR1 reads SGHRS; CDR2 reads YFSETQ. The CDR3 covers 14 residues. CDR3 DNA: TGCGCCAGCAGCTTGACGGGGTCTAACTATGGCTACACCTTC. Translated, it gives CASSLTGSNYGYTF.

V is TRBV10-2 and J is TRBJ1-2, with D maybe TRBD1 (6 bases). This CDR3 contains 14 residues. V was pared by 0 bases and J by 6 bases, with 11 bases between. Germline CDR1 reads WSHSY; CDR2 reads SAAADI. The CDR3 nucleotides are TGCGCCAGCAGTGAGTCGGGGGGGCCTGATGGCTACACCTTC. It specifies CASSESGGPDGYTF.

The chain couples TRBV6-1 to TRBJ1-2; D possibly corresponds to TRBD1 (6 bases). Germline lookup yields CDR1 MNHNS and CDR2 SASEGT. With 7 bases removed from V and 8 bases from J, the gap between germline ends came to 14 bases. The CDR3 runs to 12 residues. The CDR3 loop is CASNLAGGGYTF. The CDR3 nucleotides are TGTGCCAGCAACCTCGCGGGGGGCGGCTACACCTTC.

Worth noting for this clone: At one end, the junction sequence differs from germline, possibly due to a read error. The V and J genes are TRBV19 and TRBJ1-1, with a possible D match to TRBD1 (5 bases). The length of the CDR3 is 11 residues. Germline V gene sequence: CDR1 LNHDA, CDR2 SQIVND (reference sequence). The CDR3 loop is CASSIGAPVIF. The DNA of the CDR3 is TGTGCCAGTAGTATTGGGGCCCCCGTTATTTTT.

The J gene is TRBJ1-6, the V gene TRBV5-5; D ambiguous. In germline, CDR1 is SGHKS, CDR2 YYEKEE (reference sequence). V shed 0 bases and J shed 0 bases, with 10 bases lying between them. The CDR3 is 17 amino acids. The CDR3 reads CASSLASAGSYNSPLHF. DNA of the CDR3: TGTGCCAGCAGCTTGGCCTCTGCGGGCTCCTATAATTCACCCCTCCACTTT.

This clone has a single count. The genes are TRBV30 and TRBJ2-3; tentatively, D is TRBD1 (6 bases). Germline CDR1 reads GTSNPN; CDR2 reads SVGIG (reference sequence). CDR3 length equals 12 residues. Trimming removed 1 base from V and 9 bases from J, with 11 bases in between. CDR3 sequence: CAWSADRPTQYF. CDR3 sequence (DNA): TGTGCCTGGAGTGCTGACAGGCCAACGCAGTATTTT.

Points on this clone: A far larger clone lies a single base away; this is likely a read error. V and J are TRBV14 and TRBJ2-1, with D uncertain. V lost 4 bases and J lost 0, with 4 bases in between. Germline values: CDR1 SGHDN, CDR2 FVKESK. The CDR3 contains 13 residues. The CDR3 DNA follows: TGTGCCAGCAGCCTGAGCTCCTACAATGAGCAGTTCTTC. Translation: CASSLSSYNEQFF. Filled out from reference TRBV14 and TRBJ2-1, the complete variable domain reads EAGVTQFPSHSVIEKGQTVTLRCDPISGHDNLYWYRRVMGKEIKFLLHFVKESKQDESGMPNNRFLAERTGGTYSTLKVQPAELEDSGVYFCASSLSSYNEQFFGPGTRLTVL.

This chain joins TRBV15 and TRBJ2-5, with 8 bases that match TRBD2. This CDR3 has 15 amino acids. V lost 3 bases, J lost 4 bases, and 7 bases stayed unmatched. The germline gives CDR1 LNHNV, CDR2 YYDKDF (reference sequence). CDR3 DNA: TGTGCCACCAGCAGTCACGGACTAGCACCAGAGACCCAGTACTTC. The encoded protein is CATSSHGLAPETQYF.

The gene calls are TRBV5-6 and TRBJ2-1; 8 nucleotides match TRBD2. The CDR3 covers 13 residues. Per the germline V gene, CDR1 is SGHDT and CDR2 is YYEEEE. V gave up 4 bases and J gave up 9 bases; unmatched junction bases: 6. The CDR3 is CASSPRTSSEQFF. In DNA, the CDR3 is TGTGCCAGCAGCCCTCGGACTAGCAGTGAGCAGTTCTTC.

The V and J genes are TRBV7-9 and TRBJ2-5, with D perhaps matching TRBD2 (6 bases). CDR1 is SEHNR and CDR2 is FQNEAQ in the germline V gene (reference sequence). Trimming cost V 5 bases and J 4 bases, with 14 bases left between them. The CDR3 is 14 amino acids. The CDR3 is CASSRSGTRETQYF. The CDR3 DNA reads TGTGCCAGCAGCCGATCGGGGACTCGAGAGACCCAGTACTTC.

The V and J genes are TRBV19 and TRBJ1-1, with no clear D. The germline gives CDR1 LNHDA, CDR2 SQIVND (reference sequence). With 2 bases removed from V and 3 bases from J, the gap between germline ends came to 13 bases. CDR3 length: 15 residues. CDR3 DNA: TGTGCCAGTAGTATAAGCGGACCTTGGGACACTGAAGCTTTCTTT. This codes for CASSISGPWDTEAFF.